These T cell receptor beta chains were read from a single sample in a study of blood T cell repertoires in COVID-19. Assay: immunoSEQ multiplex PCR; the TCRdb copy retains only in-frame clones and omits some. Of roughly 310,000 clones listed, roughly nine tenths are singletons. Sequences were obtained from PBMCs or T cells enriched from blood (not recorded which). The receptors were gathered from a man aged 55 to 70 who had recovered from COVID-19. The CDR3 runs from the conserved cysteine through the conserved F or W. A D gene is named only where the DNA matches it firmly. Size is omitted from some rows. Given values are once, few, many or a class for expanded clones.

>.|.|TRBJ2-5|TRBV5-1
CASSLSSEETQYF
TGCGCCAGCAGCTTGAGTAGTGAAGAGACCCAGTACTTC
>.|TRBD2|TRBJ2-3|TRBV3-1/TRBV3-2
CASSQDWRGGDTQYF
TGTGCCAGCAGCCAAGATTGGCGGGGGGGGGATACGCAGTATTTT
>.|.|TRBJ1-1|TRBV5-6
CASSMEVGATEAFF
TGTGCCAGCAGTATGGAGGTAGGAGCCACTGAAGCTTTCTTT
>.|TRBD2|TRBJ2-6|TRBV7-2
CASSGSGVVGANVLTF
TGTGCCAGCAGCGGGAGCGGGGTGGTTGGGGCCAACGTCCTGACTTTC
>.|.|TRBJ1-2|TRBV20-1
CSARAAGGYTF
TGCAGTGCTAGAGCGGCAGGGGGCTACACCTTC
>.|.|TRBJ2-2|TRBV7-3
CASSHYTGELFF
TGTGCCAGCAGCCATTACACCGGGGAGCTGTTTTTT
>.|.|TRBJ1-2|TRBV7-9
CAGWGNNYGYTF
TGTGCTGGTTGGGGCAACAACTATGGCTACACCTTC
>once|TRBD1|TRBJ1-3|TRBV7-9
CASSPSGTGLSNTIYF
TGTGCCAGCAGCCCATCCGGGACAGGGCTCTCCAACACCATATATTTT
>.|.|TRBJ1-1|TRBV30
CAWSVGGRTEAFF
TGTGCCTGGAGTGTCGGGGGGCGCACTGAAGCTTTCTTT
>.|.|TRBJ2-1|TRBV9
CASSPNPDRSHNEQFF
TGTGCCAGCAGCCCCAACCCTGACAGGTCGCACAATGAGCAGTTCTTC
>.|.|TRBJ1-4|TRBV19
CASSIYTQGQLNEKLFF
TGTGCCAGTAGTATTTACACTCAAGGACAGCTTAATGAAAAACTGTTTTTT
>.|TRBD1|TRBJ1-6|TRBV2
CASSAGQGTGSPLHF
TGTGCCAGCAGTGCCGGACAGGGTACGGGTTCACCCCTCCACTTT
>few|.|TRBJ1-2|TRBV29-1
CSVVNPPGNGYTF
TGCAGCGTTGTTAATCCTCCAGGGAACGGCTACACCTTC
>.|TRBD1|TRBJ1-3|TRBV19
CASSDRGVSLAGNTIYF
TGTGCCAGTAGCGACAGGGGAGTTTCTTTAGCGGGAAACACCATATATTTT
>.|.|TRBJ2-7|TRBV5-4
CASSRRGPTYEQYF
TGTGCCAGCTCCCGGCGGGGGCCAACCTACGAGCAGTACTTC
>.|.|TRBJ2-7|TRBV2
CASYNGESYEQYF
TGTGCCAGCTACAATGGGGAGTCCTACGAGCAGTACTTC
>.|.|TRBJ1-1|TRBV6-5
CASSLSSGRDRAFF
TGTGCCAGCAGTTTATCCTCGGGGAGGGATCGAGCTTTCTTT
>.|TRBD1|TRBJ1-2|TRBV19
CASGGQGTANYGYTF
TGTGCCAGTGGGGGACAGGGAACAGCTAACTATGGCTACACCTTC
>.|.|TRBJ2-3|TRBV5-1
CASRSGGSTDTQYF
TGCGCCAGCAGGTCGGGCGGGAGCACAGATACGCAGTATTTT
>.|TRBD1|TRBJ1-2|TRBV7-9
CASSRDWTGDGSGYTF
TGTGCCAGCAGCCGGGACTGGACAGGGGACGGAAGCGGCTACACCTTC
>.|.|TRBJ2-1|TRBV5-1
CASSLASPSYNEQFF
TGCGCCAGCAGCTTGGCAAGCCCCTCCTACAATGAGCAGTTCTTC
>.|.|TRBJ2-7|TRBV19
CASSPAGTSYEQYF
TGTGCCAGTAGCCCCGCGGGGACCTCCTACGAGCAGTACTTC
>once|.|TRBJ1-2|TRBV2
CASRATGVSYPTF
TGTGCCAGCAGGGCCACAGGCGTTTCCTATCCTACCTTC
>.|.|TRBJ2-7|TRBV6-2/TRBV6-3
CASSDNREITYEQYF
TGTGCCAGCAGTGACAACAGGGAGATAACCTACGAGCAGTACTTC
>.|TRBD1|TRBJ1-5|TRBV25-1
CASRETGGNQPQHF
TGTGCCAGCAGAGAGACAGGGGGCAATCAGCCCCAGCATTTT
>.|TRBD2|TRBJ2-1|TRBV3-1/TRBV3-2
CASSQLAGGPGNEQFF
TGTGCCAGCAGCCAATTAGCGGGGGGGCCCGGCAATGAGCAGTTCTTC
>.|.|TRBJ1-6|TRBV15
CATSRSGTGEGTYNSPLHF
TGTGCCACCAGCAGATCTGGGACCGGGGAGGGCACCTATAATTCACCCCTCCACTTT
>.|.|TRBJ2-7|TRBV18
CASSLSRNSINYEQYF
TGTGCCAGCTCTCTTAGTAGGAACAGTATTAACTACGAGCAGTACTTC